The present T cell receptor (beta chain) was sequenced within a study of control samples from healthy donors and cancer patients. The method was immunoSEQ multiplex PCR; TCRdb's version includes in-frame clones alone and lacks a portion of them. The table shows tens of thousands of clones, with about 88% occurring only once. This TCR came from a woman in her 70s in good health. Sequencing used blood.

The CDR3 loop is CASSTITGAPGGYTF. CDR3 sequence (DNA): TGTGCCAGCAGCACAATCACGGGGGCCCCCGGTGGCTACACCTTC. V and J are TRBV7-2 and TRBJ1-2, with D perhaps matching TRBD1 (6 bases). The V and J ends lost 5 bases and 7 bases respectively, with 20 bases between them. CDR1 SGHTA and CDR2 FQGNSA come from the germline V gene. The CDR3 runs to 15 residues.